The subject of this entry is one T cell receptor (beta chain). Seattle patient enrollment occurred during active infection, with longitudinal follow-up thereafter. The authors' processing: Estimation of nucleated cell counts was performed using reference gene primer amplification. Using immunoSEQ multiplex PCR, the repertoire was profiled, and TCRdb retains in-frame clones only, with some absent. V, J and clone size derive from that table, while D and trimming were established from the DNA sequence. The profile shows roughly 190,000 clones, 86% of them singletons. Germline CDR1 reads MNHEY; CDR2 reads SMNVEV (reference sequence). The CDR3 is 19 amino acids. The junction had 22 bases not matched to a gene; V was cut back by 7 bases and J by 7 bases. This sample was included in a study of blood T cell repertoires in COVID-19. Study context: COVID-19 samples collected from the United States, Italy and Spain covered acute and convalescent phases. Sources were T cells, B-cell-depleted T cells, or PBMCs; the material itself was cDNA or gDNA.

Material for sequencing was peripheral blood. The genes are TRBV27 and TRBJ2-2, with TRBD1 matching 9 bases. The clonotype comes from a woman aged 55-75 years with COVID-19, enrolled during active disease. The CDR3 region is CASTIRAGWTGQGIGELFF. CDR3 nucleotides: TGTGCCAGCACCATCCGGGCAGGGTGGACGGGACAGGGAATCGGGGAGCTGTTTTTT.